This TCR beta chain was identified in a study of beta chain features in type 1 diabetes (dated by TCRdb to 2016 to 2019). Background for the entire study: Mean age, gender distribution, total cell number and subset yield were not different between patients and healthy donors. In the study, TCRB repertoires of sorted circulating CD4+ T cell subsets from recently diagnosed type 1 diabetes patients were compared with those of matched healthy donors. Naive and central memory subsets were obtained from all 28 donors, but regulatory and stem cell-like memory subsets were isolated from only 8 patients and 8 healthy donors. Across all samples, 107,917,701 sorted cells were examined, and cell number per subset correlated strongly with RNA yield. Paper-wide results and their limitations: In all four CD4+ subsets, TCRB CDR3 length was moderately but significantly shorter in type 1 diabetes patients. Naive, central memory and regulatory TCRB repertoires appeared more similar among patients than among healthy donors. Fewer insertions and more nucleotide deletions at VDJ recombination sites were observed in patients with type 1 diabetes, implying thymic rearrangement abnormalities. Because cDNA was sequenced instead of genomic DNA, highly expressing activated cells could be over-represented, though the groups showed no difference in activation or CD3 levels. Shorter templates might be favored by PCR, yet because patient and control samples were amplified and corrected together, any such skew would affect both groups equally. HLA sub-analyses involved small numbers of individuals, so any influence of HLA type on TCRB rearrangement remained unresolved.

The trim is 4 bases for V and 5 bases for J, with a gap of 11 bases between the germline ends. Counted from cysteine to phenylalanine, this CDR3 has 12 amino acids. Left in the record is the CDR3 DNA by itself, 36 bases read in frame from the first base. For CDR1 and CDR2, the germline V gene (reference sequence) lists GTSNPN and SVGIG. Each donor gave one peripheral blood draw, approximately 0.11 L on average, collected into heparinised tubes. Using a panel that included CD45RO, CCR7, CD25, CD127, CD95 and CD27, naive, central memory, regulatory and stem cell-like memory CD4+ T cells were sorted on a BD FACSAria II. A purity above 95% was achieved for all sorted populations. PBMCs were isolated immediately by Lymphoprep density gradient centrifugation and stained directly without culture. Samples were stained and sorted in pairs, with one healthy donor and one patient per experiment, so that batch effects were minimized.

All of the isolated RNA was reverse transcribed with the High Capacity cDNA Reverse Transcription Kit, so expressed TCRB transcripts were sequenced. Deep immunoSEQ sequencing was applied to naive, central memory and regulatory T cell samples, giving an average of around 4 million total reads per sample. Sorted cells were lysed in RLT buffer and RNA was extracted with DNase-treated RNeasy Micro or Mini kits, depending on cell number. To prevent cross-contamination, each cell subset was processed individually, whereas patient and healthy donor samples were processed jointly. TCRB sequences were amplified from cDNA with the immunoSEQ multiplex PCR, producing 87-bp fragments spanning the CDR3 region. Amplicons were sequenced on the Illumina HiSeq platform. On the study's bioinformatics: PCR bias was corrected computationally using synthetic template baselines, and reads within Hamming distance 2 were collapsed, with unmergeable singletons discarded. Reads were aligned against IMGT to assign V, D and J genes, CDR3 length and insertions or deletions at six rearrangement sites. Within each subset, clonotype counts were normalized to the number of sorted cells before true diversity and Gini coefficients were calculated with the tcR R package. The overlap coefficient, calculated on TCRB nucleotide sequences, was used to measure repertoire sharing. TCRdb limited this immuneACCESS table to in-frame rearrangements with V and J called. A share of clones is missing; checked studies link under half to unresolved V genes, and the rest is unexplained. V and J calls and clone size come straight from that table; D and trimming were deduced from the DNA. The sample has just under 150,000 clones on record, about 13% of them singletons. The ten biggest clones cover roughly 1.4% of the sample.

Comment on this clone: Its antigen specificity is not known. Per-base quality was not reported, and no clone a single base away is much larger than it.

The specimen sequenced was central memory CD4+ T cells from blood. The TCR was taken from a man younger than 30 with type 1 diabetes. Rearrangement joined TRBV30 to TRBJ1-2, with no confidently assigned D gene. The nucleotide sequence is TGTGCCTGGAAATCGGCGACATATGGCTACACCTTC. Translated, it reads CAWKSATYGYTF.